This T cell receptor (beta chain) was identified during a study of shared clonotypes between healthy human individuals. Only in-frame clones appear in the TCRdb table, and some are missing; sequencing was by immunoSEQ multiplex PCR. Altogether 1.6 million or so clones are present, approximately 98.5% being singletons, with the ten largest covering over 0.3%. The V gene's germline CDR1 is SGHAT and CDR2 FQNNGV. V was shortened by 5 bases and J by 3 bases, with 11 bases between the two germline ends. This CDR3 region has 13 residues. The receptor's source is a man younger than 40 in good health. Sequencing was performed on naive CD4+ T cells sorted from blood. Sample subset: CD45RA+ positively selected. J is TRBJ2-7 and V is TRBV11-2; a possible D gene is TRBD1 (6 bases). CDR3 coding DNA: TGTGCCAGCAGCCGCACAGGGATCTACGAGCAGTACTTC. It codes for CASSRTGIYEQYF.